This TCR beta chain stems from a study of regulatory T cells in long-lasting Graves disease. Investigators prepared the TCR beta libraries by applying iRepertoire HTBI primers and Arm-PCR of CDR3 regions. MiXCR, applied by TCRdb to the multiplex PCR reads, yields one record per CDR3 protein. The profile shows approximately 350,000 distinct CDR3 sequences, roughly a sixth of them singletons. Germline-derived CDR1 and CDR2 are SGHAT and FQNNGV. The CDR3 is made up of 18 amino acids. V was pared by 5 bases and J by 0 bases, with 22 bases between. The time point is: newly diagnosed GD, antithyroid drugs for less than 3 months. PBMC-derived RNA was used for the TCR library. The data also belong to a second study, concerning T cells in Graves' hyperthyroidism and ophthalmopathy.

The material sequenced was peripheral blood mononuclear cells (PBMCs), taken at new diagnosis, from a patient treated with antithyroid drugs. The chain couples TRBV11-2 to TRBJ1-1; perhaps TRBD1 as D (5 bases). The sequence was obtained from a man aged 35 to 55 with Graves disease. CDR3 coding DNA: TGTGCCAGCAGCACCGATTTCGGGGGGGGAGTGATGAACACTGAAGCTTTCTTT. It translates to CASSTDFGGGVMNTEAFF.